The next 9 T cell receptor beta chains were all read from a single sample in a study of blood T cell repertoires in COVID-19. The table came from immunoSEQ multiplex PCR; TCRdb's copy has only in-frame clones and leaves some out. The data contain about 220,000 clones, 70% to 90% of them singletons. The sequenced sample was peripheral blood. All receptors derive from a man over 45 who had recovered from COVID-19.

This clone showed up just once. V usage is TRBV19 and J usage is TRBJ2-3; D not resolved. This CDR3 is 13 amino acids long. Trimming removed 5 bases from V and 2 bases from J, with 8 bases in between. The germline gives CDR1 LNHDA, CDR2 SQIVND (reference sequence). The CDR3 DNA sequence: TGTGCCAGTAGTCCTCGGGTCACAGATACGCAGTATTTT. Translation gives CASSPRVTDTQYF.

DNA of the CDR3: TGCGCCAGCAAGGCGGGACAGACCTACAATGAGCAGTTCTTC. Amino acids: CASKAGQTYNEQFF. V is TRBV5-1 and J is TRBJ2-1; perhaps TRBD1 as D (7 bases). Germline CDR1 reads SGHRS; CDR2 reads YFSETQ. CDR3 size: 14 residues. Trimming shortened V by 6 bases and J by 2 bases, and 12 bases separated the two germline ends.

The chain links TRBV29-1 to TRBJ2-1; TRBD2 agrees at 9 bases. There are 15 residues in the CDR3. Trimming removed 6 bases from V and 6 bases from J; junction bases left unmatched: 12. Germline values: CDR1 SQVTM, CDR2 ANQGSEA. The CDR3: CSVTPGTSGSNEQFF. DNA for the CDR3: TGCAGCGTAACCCCCGGTACTAGCGGGTCCAATGAGCAGTTCTTC.

The genes are TRBV5-4 and TRBJ2-7; 7 bases are shared with TRBD1. From germline, CDR1 is SGHNT and CDR2 YYREEE (reference sequence). The trim removed 4 bases at V and 5 bases at J, leaving 12 bases unmatched. The CDR3 consists of 15 residues. CDR3 nucleotides: TGTGCCAGCAGCCGCTACCAGGGGGTTGGCAACGAGCAGTACTTC. As protein: CASSRYQGVGNEQYF.

This clone was seen just once. The CDR3 coding sequence is TGTGCCAGCAGTTTATCTGGTCTGGGCGGGAGGGGGAACACCGGGGAGCTGTTTTTT. It is translated as CASSLSGLGGRGNTGELFF. This rearrangement joins TRBV27 to TRBJ2-2; 9 nucleotides agree with TRBD2. Germline CDR1 MNHEY, CDR2 SMNVEV (reference sequence). The CDR3 has 19 amino acids. With V trimmed by 0 bases and J by 1 base, 9 bases remained unmatched.

The V call is TRBV10-2, the J call TRBJ2-7; TRBD2 agrees at 11 bases. V shed 2 bases, J shed 2 bases, and the junction held 5 bases outside the gene matches. This CDR3 is 16 amino acids long. The germline V gene has CDR1 WSHSY and CDR2 SAAADI. CDR3 protein: CASSERLAGGAYEQYF. The CDR3 DNA reads as TGCGCCAGCAGTGAGCGCCTAGCGGGAGGAGCCTACGAGCAGTACTTC.

The rearrangement joins TRBV5-1 to TRBJ2-7; no firm D call. This CDR3 is built from 14 residues. The germline V gene has CDR1 SGHRS and CDR2 YFSETQ. V was cut by 0 bases and J by 2 bases, with 9 bases left in between. Written as DNA, the CDR3 is TGCGCCAGCAGCTTGGCGGGTAGGACCTACGAGCAGTACTTC. This sequence encodes CASSLAGRTYEQYF. Combining the CDR3 with reference TRBV5-1 and TRBJ2-7 gives the whole variable domain KAGVTQTPRYLIKTRGQQVTLSCSPISGHRSVSWYQQTPGQGLQFLFEYFSETQRNKGNFPGRFSGRQFSNSRSEMNVSTLELGDSALYLCASSLAGRTYEQYFGPGTRLTVT.

This clone is a singleton in its sample. This sequence joins TRBV24-1 and TRBJ2-5; TRBD1 is a possible D gene (5 bases). Trimming took 4 bases from V and 2 from J, leaving 13 bases between them. The germline V gene has CDR1 KGHDR and CDR2 SFDVKD. The CDR3 spans 15 residues. CDR3 bases: TGTGCCACCAGTGACCCTCGGACACCTCAAGAGACCCAGTACTTC. It is translated as CATSDPRTPQETQYF.

With respect to this clone: This specimen includes other DNA sequences encoding the same CDR3. The chain couples TRBV24-1 to TRBJ2-3; a weak D match, TRBD1 (5 bases). Germline assignment: CDR1 KGHDR and CDR2 SFDVKD. The CDR3 sequence is 15 residues long. Between the trimmed V and J ends, which lost 3 bases and 2 bases, there was a span of 11 bases. The CDR3 here is CATSDARVPTDTQYF. The DNA of the CDR3 is TGTGCCACCAGTGATGCCAGGGTCCCCACAGATACGCAGTATTTT.